This T cell receptor (beta chain) emerged from a study of OX40 agonist ivuxolimab in advanced cancers. Study information: Prior therapy, whether anti-PD-1, anti-PD-L1 or anti-CTLA-4, was allowed, and less than 45% had some.

Study-level findings and limits: CD4+ and CD8+ blood T cells expanded clonally by week 6 at 0.1 to 3.0 mg/kg. Some of the nonresponding patients also showed low levels of normalized T-cell clonal expansion. There were, on average, more expanded clones in CD8+ T cells than in CD4+.

Germline loops: CDR1 SEHNR, CDR2 FQNEAQ (reference sequence). The CDR3 is made up of 12 amino acids. The ends were cut back, 4 bases at V and 2 bases at J, with 6 bases in the middle. As for this clone: The antigen remains undetermined.

Using immunoSEQ multiplex PCR, the repertoire was profiled, and TCRdb retains in-frame clones only, with some absent. The sample lists fewer than 50,000 clones; approximately 90% were seen once. This chain connects TRBV7-9 to TRBJ2-7; no clear D. Material: CD4+ or CD8+ T cells sorted from blood, obtained in a trial of the OX40 agonist ivuxolimab. This TCR was sampled from an adult with an advanced solid tumor such as melanoma, head and neck, liver or kidney cancer. CDR3 amino acids: CASSSVPYEQYF. The DNA of the CDR3 is TGTGCCAGCAGCTCCGTTCCCTACGAGCAGTACTTC.